A selection of T cell receptor beta chains follows, all from one sample in a study of T cell responses to AZD1222 COVID-19 vaccine. Libraries were prepared by immunoSEQ multiplex PCR; TCRdb keeps only in-frame clonotypes and omits some of them. The repertoire holds under 200,000 clones, more than 80% seen once, with around 3.6% in the top ten. The specimen comprised peripheral blood, sampled 28 days after the second dose of the MenACWY control vaccine. Receptors were obtained from an adult who received the MenACWY meningococcal vaccine as a control. Each CDR3 is given with its conserved first and last residue. D genes are given only for firm matches. Only some rows state a clone size, as once, few, many or a class for expanded clones.

>-|TRBJ2-2|TRBD2|TRBV13|16
CASSLGLAEATGELFF
TGTGCCAGCAGCTTAGGACTAGCGGAGGCCACCGGGGAGCTGTTTTTT
>-|TRBJ2-1|TRBD2|TRBV5-1|17
CASSVLGGRARNNEQFF
TGCGCCAGCAGCGTCTTGGGCGGGAGGGCCAGGAACAATGAGCAGTTCTTC
>once|TRBJ1-5|TRBD1|TRBV7-6|15
CASSFRQGRGQPQHF
TGTGCCAGCAGCTTCAGACAGGGTCGGGGTCAGCCCCAGCATTTT
>-|TRBJ2-3|TRBD2|TRBV11-3|16
CASSLVLAGVTDTQYF
TGTGCCAGCAGCTTAGTCCTAGCGGGAGTGACAGATACGCAGTATTTT
>-|TRBJ1-2|-|TRBV9|13
CASSVQGLGGYTF
TGTGCCAGCAGCGTCCAGGGTTTAGGTGGCTACACCTTC
>-|TRBJ2-5|-|TRBV30|16
CAWRRYGPSIQETQYF
TGTGCCTGGCGCAGATACGGGCCTTCCATTCAAGAGACCCAGTACTTC
>-|TRBJ2-2|-|TRBV30|18
CAWSVSSGGAFSPGELFF
TGTGCCTGGAGTGTATCAAGTGGCGGGGCCTTTTCCCCCGGGGAGCTGTTTTTT
>-|TRBJ2-5|-|TRBV5-1|13
CASSPGWRETQYF
TGCGCCAGCAGCCCAGGATGGCGGGAGACCCAGTACTTC
>-|TRBJ1-3|-|TRBV30|14
CAWSFDYSGNTIYF
TGTGCCTGGAGTTTCGACTACTCTGGAAACACCATATATTTT
>-|TRBJ2-7|TRBD1|TRBV5-1|14
CASQMRQGSYEQYF
TGCGCCAGCCAAATGCGACAGGGCTCCTACGAGCAGTACTTC
>-|TRBJ1-2|TRBD1|TRBV12-3/TRBV12-4|13
CASRQGQGGGYTF
TGTGCCAGCAGACAGGGACAGGGTGGAGGCTACACCTTC
>-|TRBJ1-2|TRBD1|TRBV16|16
CASSQSATGGFDGYTF
TGTGCCAGCAGCCAATCCGCAACAGGGGGTTTCGATGGCTACACCTTC
>-|TRBJ2-7|-|TRBV6-5|14
CASSYLAGPGEQYF
TGTGCCAGCAGTTACTTGGCAGGGCCTGGGGAGCAGTACTTC
>-|TRBJ1-1|-|TRBV5-1|14
CASSHDAGVTEAFF
TGCGCCAGCAGCCACGACGCGGGCGTGACTGAAGCTTTCTTT
>-|TRBJ1-5|-|TRBV19|13
CASSMTGTQPQHF
TGTGCCAGTAGTATGACAGGAACTCAGCCCCAGCATTTT
>-|TRBJ1-3|-|TRBV2|15
CASSDGGTSGNTIYF
TGTGCCAGCAGTGACGGCGGGACCTCTGGAAACACCATATATTTT
>-|TRBJ1-2|-|TRBV11-2|13
CASSLSRDYGYTF
TGTGCCAGCAGCTTAAGCAGGGACTATGGCTACACCTTC
>-|TRBJ1-1|TRBD1|TRBV5-5|15
CASSPQTGINTEAFF
TGTGCCAGCAGCCCCCAGACAGGGATCAACACTGAAGCTTTCTTT
>-|TRBJ2-2|-|TRBV3-1/TRBV3-2|12
CASSQYTGELFF
TGTGCCAGCAGCCAATACACCGGGGAGCTGTTTTTT